The clone carrying this TCR beta chain was observed a few times. Its antigen remains unknown. This entry comes from a study of T cells in Graves' hyperthyroidism and ophthalmopathy. Study outcomes and limitations: By a 13 V-J model, ophthalmopathy was set apart from stable hyperthyroidism. Model predictions of ophthalmopathy came a median around 6.5 months before onset. Blood also held most thyroid clonotypes expanded beyond 0.001.

Uncontrolled infection, other autoimmune disease, pregnancy or lactation excluded patients. The TCR beta CDR3 regions underwent amplification using RNA transcripts as the source. The primer set for the first-round RT-PCR of the TCR CDR3 was HTBI. TCRdb recomputed calls from the multiplex PCR reads with MiXCR, one row per CDR3 protein. The sample contains about half a million distinct CDR3 sequences, around a quarter of which appear only once. The clonotype was recovered from a woman aged 30 to 39 with Graves' ophthalmopathy. The sample was blood.

CDR3 in amino acids: CASSLDSGRGYF. The CDR3 coding sequence is TGTGCCAGCAGCTTAGATAGCGGGAGGGGATACTTC. This chain joins TRBV11-2 and TRBJ2-7, with 11 bases lining up with TRBD2. The CDR3 loop spans 12 amino acids. CDR1 and CDR2 (germline): SGHAT, FQNNGV. With 0 bases clipped from V and 13 bases from J, the junction kept 2 bases outside the gene matches.